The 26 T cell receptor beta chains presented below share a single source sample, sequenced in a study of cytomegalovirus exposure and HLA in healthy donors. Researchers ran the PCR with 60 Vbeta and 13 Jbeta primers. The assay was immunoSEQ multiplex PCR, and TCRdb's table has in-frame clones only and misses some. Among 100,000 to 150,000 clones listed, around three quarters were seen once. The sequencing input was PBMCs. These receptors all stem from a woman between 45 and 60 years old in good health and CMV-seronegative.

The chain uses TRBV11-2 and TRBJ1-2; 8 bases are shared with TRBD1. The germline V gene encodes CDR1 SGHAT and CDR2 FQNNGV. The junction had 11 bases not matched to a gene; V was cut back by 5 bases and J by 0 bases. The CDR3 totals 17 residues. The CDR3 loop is CASSPSRGQGSNYGYTF. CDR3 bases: TGTGCCAGCAGCCCTAGCCGAGGACAGGGTTCTAACTATGGCTACACCTTC. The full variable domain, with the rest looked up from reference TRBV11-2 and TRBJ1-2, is EAGVAQSPRYKIIEKRQSVAFWCNPISGHATLYWYQQILGQGPKLLIQFQNNGVVDDSQLPKDRFSAERLKGVDSTLKIQPAKLEDSAVYLCASSPSRGQGSNYGYTFGSGTRLTVV.

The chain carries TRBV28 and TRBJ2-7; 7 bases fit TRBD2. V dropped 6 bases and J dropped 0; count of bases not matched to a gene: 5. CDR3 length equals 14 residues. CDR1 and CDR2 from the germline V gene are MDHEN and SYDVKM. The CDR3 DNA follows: TGTGCCAGCAGCTCAAGCGGGACCTCCTACGAGCAGTACTTC. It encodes CASSSSGTSYEQYF.

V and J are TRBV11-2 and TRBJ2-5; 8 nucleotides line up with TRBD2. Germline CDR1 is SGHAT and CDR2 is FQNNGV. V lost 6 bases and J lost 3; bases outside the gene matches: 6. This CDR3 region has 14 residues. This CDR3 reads CASSFSGTEETQYF. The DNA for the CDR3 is TGTGCCAGCAGTTTTAGCGGGACTGAAGAGACCCAGTACTTC.

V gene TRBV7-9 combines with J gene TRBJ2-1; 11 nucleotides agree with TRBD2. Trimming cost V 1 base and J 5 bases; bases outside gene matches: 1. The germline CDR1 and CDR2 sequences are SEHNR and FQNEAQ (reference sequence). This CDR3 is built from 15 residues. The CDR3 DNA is TGTGCCAGCAGCTTAGGGGGACTAGCGGACAATGAGCAGTTCTTC. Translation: CASSLGGLADNEQFF. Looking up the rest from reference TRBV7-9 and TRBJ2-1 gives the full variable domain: DTGVSQNPRHKITKRGQNVTFRCDPISEHNRLYWYRQTLGQGPEFLTYFQNEAQLEKSRLLSDRFSAERPKGSFSTLEIQRTEQGDSAMYLCASSLGGLADNEQFFGPGTRLTVL.

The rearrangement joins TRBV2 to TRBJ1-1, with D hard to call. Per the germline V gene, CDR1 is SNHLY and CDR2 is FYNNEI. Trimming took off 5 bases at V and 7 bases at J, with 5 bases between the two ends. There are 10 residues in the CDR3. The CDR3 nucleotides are TGTGCCAGCAGTTTTAGTGAAGCTTTCTTT. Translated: CASSFSEAFF.

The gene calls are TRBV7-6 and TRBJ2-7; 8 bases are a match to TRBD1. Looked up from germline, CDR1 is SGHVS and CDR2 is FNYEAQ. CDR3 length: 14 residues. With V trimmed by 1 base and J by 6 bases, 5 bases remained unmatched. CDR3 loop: CASSLDQGAREQYF. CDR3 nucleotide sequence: TGTGCCAGCAGCTTAGATCAGGGGGCGCGCGAGCAGTACTTC. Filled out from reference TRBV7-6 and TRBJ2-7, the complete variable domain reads GAGVSQSPRYKVTKRGQDVALRCDPISGHVSLYWYRQALGQGPEFLTYFNYEAQQDKSGLPNDRFSAERPEGSISTLTIQRTEQRDSAMYRCASSLDQGAREQYFGPGTRLTVT.

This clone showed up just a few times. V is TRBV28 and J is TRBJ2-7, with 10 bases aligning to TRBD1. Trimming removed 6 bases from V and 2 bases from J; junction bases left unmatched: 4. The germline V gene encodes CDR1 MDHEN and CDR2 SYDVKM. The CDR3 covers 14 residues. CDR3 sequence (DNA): TGTGCCAGCAGAGGACAGGGGGGGACCTACGAGCAGTACTTC. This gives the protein CASRGQGGTYEQYF.

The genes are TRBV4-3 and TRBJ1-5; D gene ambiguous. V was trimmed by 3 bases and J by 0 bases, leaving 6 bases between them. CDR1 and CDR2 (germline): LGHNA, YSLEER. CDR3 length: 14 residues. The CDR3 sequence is CASSQTNSNQPQHF. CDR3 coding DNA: TGCGCCAGCAGCCAGACAAATAGCAATCAGCCCCAGCATTTT.

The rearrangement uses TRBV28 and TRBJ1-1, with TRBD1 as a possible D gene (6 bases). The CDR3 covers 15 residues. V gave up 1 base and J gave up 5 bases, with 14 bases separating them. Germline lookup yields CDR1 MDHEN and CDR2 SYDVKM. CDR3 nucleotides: TGTGCCAGCAGTTTATTTATTCAGGGGCGAACTGAAGCTTTCTTT. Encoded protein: CASSLFIQGRTEAFF.

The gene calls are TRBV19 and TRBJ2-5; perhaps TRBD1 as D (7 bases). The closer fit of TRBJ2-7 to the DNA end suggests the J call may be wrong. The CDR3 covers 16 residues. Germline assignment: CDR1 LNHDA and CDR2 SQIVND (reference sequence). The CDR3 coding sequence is TGTGCCAGTAGTAAGCGCGGGACAGTAAAGCCCTACGAGCAGTACTTC. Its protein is CASSKRGTVKPYEQYF.

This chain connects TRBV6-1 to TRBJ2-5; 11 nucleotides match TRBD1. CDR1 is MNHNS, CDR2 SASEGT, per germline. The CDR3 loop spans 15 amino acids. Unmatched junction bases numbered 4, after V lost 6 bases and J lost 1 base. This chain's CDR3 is CASSAGTGGQETQYF. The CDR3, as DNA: TGTGCCAGCAGCGCCGGGACAGGGGGCCAAGAGACCCAGTACTTC.

CDR3 in DNA: TGCGCCAGCAGCTCGAACACAGACTCTGGAAACACCATATATTTT. Encoded protein: CASSSNTDSGNTIYF. This chain connects TRBV5-1 to TRBJ1-3; D is unresolved. Trimming took off 3 bases at V and 0 bases at J, with 10 bases between the two ends. Germline CDR1 and CDR2: SGHRS and YFSETQ. The CDR3 totals 15 residues.

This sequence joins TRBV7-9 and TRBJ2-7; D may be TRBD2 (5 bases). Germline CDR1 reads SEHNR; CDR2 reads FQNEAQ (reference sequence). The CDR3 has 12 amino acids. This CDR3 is CSSSLGDREQYV. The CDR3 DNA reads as TGTTCCAGCAGCTTGGGAGACCGAGAGCAGTACGTC.

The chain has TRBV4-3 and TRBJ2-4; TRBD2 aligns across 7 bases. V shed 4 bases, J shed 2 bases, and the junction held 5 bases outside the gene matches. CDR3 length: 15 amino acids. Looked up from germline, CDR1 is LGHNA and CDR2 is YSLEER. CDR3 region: CASSRSSGSKNIQYF. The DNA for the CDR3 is TGCGCCAGCAGCCGATCTAGCGGCTCCAAAAACATTCAGTACTTC.

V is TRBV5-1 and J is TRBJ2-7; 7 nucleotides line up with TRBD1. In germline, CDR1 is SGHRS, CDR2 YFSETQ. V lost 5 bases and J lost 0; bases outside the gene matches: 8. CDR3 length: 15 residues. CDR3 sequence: CASRLEGASSYEQYF. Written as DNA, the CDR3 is TGCGCCAGCAGACTCGAGGGGGCTAGCTCCTACGAGCAGTACTTC. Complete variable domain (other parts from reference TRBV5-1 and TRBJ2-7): KAGVTQTPRYLIKTRGQQVTLSCSPISGHRSVSWYQQTPGQGLQFLFEYFSETQRNKGNFPGRFSGRQFSNSRSEMNVSTLELGDSALYLCASRLEGASSYEQYFGPGTRLTVT.

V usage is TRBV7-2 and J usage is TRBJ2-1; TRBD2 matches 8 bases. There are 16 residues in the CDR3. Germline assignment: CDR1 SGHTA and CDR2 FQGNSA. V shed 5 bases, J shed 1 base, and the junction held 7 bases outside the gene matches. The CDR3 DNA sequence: TGTGCCAGCAGCCCAGCGGGAGATTATTCCTACAATGAGCAGTTCTTC. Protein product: CASSPAGDYSYNEQFF.

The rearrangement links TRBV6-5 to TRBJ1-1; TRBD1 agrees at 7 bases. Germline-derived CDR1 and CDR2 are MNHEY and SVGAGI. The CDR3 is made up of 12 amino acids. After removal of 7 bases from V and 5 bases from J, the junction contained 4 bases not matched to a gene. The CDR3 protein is CASNRGGTEAFF. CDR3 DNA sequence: TGTGCCAGCAACAGGGGAGGAACTGAAGCTTTCTTT.

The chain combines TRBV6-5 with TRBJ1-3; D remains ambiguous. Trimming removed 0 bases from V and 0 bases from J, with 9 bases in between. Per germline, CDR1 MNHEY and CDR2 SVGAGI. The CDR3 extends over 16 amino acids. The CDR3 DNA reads TGTGCCAGCAGTTACTCACGCGGTAGCTCTGGAAACACCATATATTTT. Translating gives CASSYSRGSSGNTIYF.

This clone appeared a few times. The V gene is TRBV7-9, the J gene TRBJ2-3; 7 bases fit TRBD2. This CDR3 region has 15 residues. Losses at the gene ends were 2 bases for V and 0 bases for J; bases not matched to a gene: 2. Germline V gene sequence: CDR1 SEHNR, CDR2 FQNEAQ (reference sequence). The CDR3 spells CASSLSGTSTDTQYF. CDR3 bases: TGTGCCAGCAGCTTAAGCGGGACGAGCACAGATACGCAGTATTTT.

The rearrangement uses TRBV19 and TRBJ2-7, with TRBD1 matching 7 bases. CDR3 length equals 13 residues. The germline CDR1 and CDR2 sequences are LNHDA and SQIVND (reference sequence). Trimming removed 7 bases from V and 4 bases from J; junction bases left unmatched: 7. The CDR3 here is CASKDRMMYEQYF. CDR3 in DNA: TGTGCCAGTAAGGACAGGATGATGTACGAGCAGTACTTC.

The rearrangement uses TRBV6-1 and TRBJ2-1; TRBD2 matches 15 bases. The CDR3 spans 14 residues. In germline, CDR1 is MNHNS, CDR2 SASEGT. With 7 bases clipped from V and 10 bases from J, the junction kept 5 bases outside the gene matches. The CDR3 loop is CASNGLAGGGEQFF. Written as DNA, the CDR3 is TGTGCCAGCAACGGACTAGCGGGAGGGGGGGAGCAGTTCTTC.

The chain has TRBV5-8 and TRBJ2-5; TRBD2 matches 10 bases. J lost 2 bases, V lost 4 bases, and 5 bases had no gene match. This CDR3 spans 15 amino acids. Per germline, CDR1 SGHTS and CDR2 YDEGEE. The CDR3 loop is CASSPGTSAQETQYF. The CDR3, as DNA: TGTGCCAGCAGCCCCGGGACTAGCGCTCAAGAGACCCAGTACTTC.

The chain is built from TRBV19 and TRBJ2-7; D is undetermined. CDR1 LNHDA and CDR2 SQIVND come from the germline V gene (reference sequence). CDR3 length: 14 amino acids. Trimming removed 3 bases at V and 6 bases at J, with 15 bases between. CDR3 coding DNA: TGTGCCAGTAGTATTGGCCAGGTCCATGGCGAGCAGTACTTC. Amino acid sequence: CASSIGQVHGEQYF.

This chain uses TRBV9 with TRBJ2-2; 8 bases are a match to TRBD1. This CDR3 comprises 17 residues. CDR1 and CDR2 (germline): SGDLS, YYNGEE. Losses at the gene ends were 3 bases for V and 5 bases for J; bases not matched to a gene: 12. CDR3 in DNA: TGTGCCAGCAGCGCGAGGATCAGGGGGCAACTGACCGGGGAGCTGTTTTTT. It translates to CASSARIRGQLTGELFF.

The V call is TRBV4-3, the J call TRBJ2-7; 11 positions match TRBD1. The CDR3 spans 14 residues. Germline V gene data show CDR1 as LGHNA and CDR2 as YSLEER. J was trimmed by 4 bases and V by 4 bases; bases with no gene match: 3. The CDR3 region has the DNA TGCGCCAGCAGCCCGGACAGGGGGCGGTACGAGCAGTACTTC. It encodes CASSPDRGRYEQYF.

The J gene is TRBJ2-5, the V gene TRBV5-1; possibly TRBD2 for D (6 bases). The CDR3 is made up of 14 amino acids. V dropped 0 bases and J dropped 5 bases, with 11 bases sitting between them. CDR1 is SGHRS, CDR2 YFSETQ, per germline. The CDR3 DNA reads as TGCGCCAGCAGCTTGGAGGAGGGGTGGGAGACCCAGTACTTC. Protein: CASSLEEGWETQYF.